Following are 5 T cell receptor beta chains from one sample sequenced in a study of OX40 agonist ivuxolimab in advanced cancers. Generated by immunoSEQ multiplex PCR, the TCRdb table keeps only in-frame clones and is missing some. Of approximately 99,000 clones in the sample, roughly 95% are singletons; the top ten hold 2%. This specimen was CD4+ or CD8+ T cells sorted from blood, taken in a trial of the OX40 agonist ivuxolimab. The source is an adult with an advanced solid tumor such as melanoma, head and neck, liver or kidney cancer.

This rearrangement joins TRBV5-6 to TRBJ2-3, with unresolved D. CDR3 length: 15 residues. Trimming shortened V by 0 bases and J by 4 bases, and 12 bases separated the two germline ends. Germline assignment: CDR1 SGHDT and CDR2 YYEEEE. The DNA for the CDR3 is TGTGCCAGCAGCTTGGGGGCTAGTTGGGCAGATACGCAGTATTTT. The encoded protein is CASSLGASWADTQYF.

The rearrangement joins TRBV19 to TRBJ2-7; D is uncertain. The CDR3 totals 12 residues. V was trimmed by 5 bases and J by 4 bases, leaving 9 bases between them. The V gene's germline CDR1 is LNHDA and CDR2 SQIVND (reference sequence). The CDR3 bases are TGTGCCAGTAGTTTTACAGAGTACGAGCAGTACTTC. Translating gives CASSFTEYEQYF.

The rearrangement uses TRBV7-2 and TRBJ1-1, with 7 bases lining up with TRBD1. Germline V gene sequence: CDR1 SGHTA, CDR2 FQGNSA. Trimming cost V 5 bases and J 0 bases; bases outside gene matches: 3. CDR3 size: 14 residues. The chain's CDR3 is CASSPGTVNTEAFF. The CDR3 region has the DNA TGTGCCAGCAGCCCAGGGACAGTGAACACTGAAGCTTTCTTT.

V and J are TRBV29-1 and TRBJ2-5, with a tentative D call TRBD1 (5 bases). V lost 3 bases to trimming and J lost 3 bases, with 8 bases between them. Per germline, CDR1 SQVTM and CDR2 ANQGSEA. The CDR3 runs to 12 residues. CDR3: CSVEGREETQYF. In DNA form, the CDR3 reads TGCAGCGTTGAGGGCAGGGAAGAGACCCAGTACTTC.

This clone was detected only once. J is TRBJ1-4 and V is TRBV9; D might be TRBD1 (6 bases). The germline gives CDR1 SGDLS, CDR2 YYNGEE. The CDR3 spans 15 residues. Trimming removed 2 bases at V and 7 bases at J, with 15 bases between. CDR3 coding DNA: TGTGCCAGCAGCGTGTCAGGGGCGTCGTCTGAAAAACTGTTTTTT. Translated: CASSVSGASSEKLFF.